The clone carrying this T cell receptor (beta chain) was observed many times. Its antigen is unidentified. This entry belongs to a study of spatial heterogeneity in lung cancer. Study context: Every unique TCR and UMI combination, on average, appeared more than ten times in raw reads. The study, taken as a whole, reports: Expanded TCRs that were ubiquitous or regional had counts tracking ubiquitous and regional nonsynonymous mutations, respectively. Tumors with more nonsynonymous mutations had more expanded intratumoral alpha and beta TCRs.

The time point: sample taken at primary tumor resection. MiXCR was run by TCRdb on the 5' RACE reads, yielding one entry per CDR3 protein. The table lists about 6,800 distinct CDR3 sequences, more than 13% of them singletons, with 7.5% to 10% in the top ten. The source is a female donor with early-stage non-small cell lung cancer. Specimen: lung tumor tissue, collected at surgery.

CDR3: CASSQQTGGNQPQHF. The CDR3 DNA reads TGTGCCAGCAGCCAACAGACAGGGGGCAATCAGCCCCAGCATTTT. V gene TRBV3-1 combines with J gene TRBJ1-5; 8 bases are shared with TRBD1. The V gene end was trimmed by 2 bases and the J gene end by 2 bases; junction bases not matched to a gene: 2. Germline V gene lookup returns CDR1 LGHDT and CDR2 YNNKEL (reference sequence). The CDR3 spans 15 residues.